Ten or more counts support the clone carrying this T cell receptor beta chain. Its target is unknown. Ineligible for inclusion were patients with other autoimmune diseases, uncontrolled infections, pregnancy or lactation. The data derive from a study of Graves' ophthalmopathy and Graves' hyperthyroidism. Study background: Investigators collected peripheral blood at initial diagnosis, before any treatment was given.

Trimming at V came to 4 bases and at J to 1 base, leaving 6 bases not matched to a gene. The CDR3 is 15 residues long. CDR1 and CDR2 (germline): SGHRS, YFSETQ. General observations from the study: It was with 65% to 71% sensitivity and about 73% specificity that the model predicted ophthalmopathy progression. Discriminating ophthalmopathy from stable hyperthyroidism, a 13-signature model attained a sensitivity of about 88% and a specificity of about 81%.

The authors amplified TCR beta CDR3 regions, and they did so from RNA transcripts for repertoire sequencing. HTBI primers were used in a first-round RT-PCR, which preceded a second-round multiplex PCR. TCRdb reanalysed the multiplex PCR reads using MiXCR and keeps one entry per CDR3 protein. The sample carries 300,000 to 400,000 distinct CDR3 sequences, roughly 15% recorded once. The sequence derives from an adult woman with stable Graves' hyperthyroidism. The rearrangement links TRBV5-1 to TRBJ2-7; the match to TRBD1 covers 9 bases. Sequencing used peripheral blood. The CDR3 reads CASSHGTGYSYEQYF. The CDR3 DNA sequence: TGCGCCAGCAGCCATGGGACAGGGTATTCCTACGAGCAGTACTTC.